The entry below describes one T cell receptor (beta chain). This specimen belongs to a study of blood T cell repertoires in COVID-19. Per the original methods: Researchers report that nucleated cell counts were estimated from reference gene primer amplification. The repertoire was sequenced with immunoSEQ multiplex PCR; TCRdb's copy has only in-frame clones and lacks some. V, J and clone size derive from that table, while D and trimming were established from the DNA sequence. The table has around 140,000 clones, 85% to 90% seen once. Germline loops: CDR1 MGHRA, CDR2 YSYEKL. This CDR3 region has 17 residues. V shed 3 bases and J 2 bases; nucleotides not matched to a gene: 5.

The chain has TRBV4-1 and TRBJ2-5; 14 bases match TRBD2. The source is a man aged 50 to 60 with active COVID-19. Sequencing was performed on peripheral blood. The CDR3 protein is CASSQGLAGAIQETQYF. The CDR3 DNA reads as TGCGCCAGCAGCCAGGGACTAGCGGGGGCCATACAAGAGACCCAGTACTTC.